Listed below are T cell receptor beta chains from one sample, sequenced in a study of OX40 agonist ivuxolimab in advanced cancers. The repertoire was sequenced with immunoSEQ multiplex PCR; TCRdb's copy has only in-frame clones and lacks some. Among under 110,000 clones listed, less than 95% were seen once. This specimen was CD4+ or CD8+ T cells sorted from blood, taken in a trial of the OX40 agonist ivuxolimab. The receptors were gathered from an adult with an advanced solid tumor such as melanoma, head and neck, liver or kidney cancer. CDR3s include the opening cysteine and the closing phenylalanine or tryptophan. The D gene is left open where the match is weak. Rows may omit the clone size; those that give it use once, few, many or a size class.

NA,TRBV7-8,TRBD2,TRBJ2-7,TGTGCCAGCAGCTTGAGGCTAGCGGGGGGCTACGAGCAGTACTTC,CASSLRLAGGYEQYF
once,TRBV7-3,NA,TRBJ2-7,TGTGCCAGCAGCTTACGACAGGATCGCTCCTACGAGCAGTACTTC,CASSLRQDRSYEQYF
NA,TRBV27,NA,TRBJ1-2,TGTGCCAGCAGTTTGAGTTCGGGGAGGGGCTATGGCTACACCTTC,CASSLSSGRGYGYTF
NA,TRBV4-1,NA,TRBJ2-1,TGCGCCAGCAGCCAAGATCAGAGTGGGGGATACAATGAGCAGTTCTTC,CASSQDQSGGYNEQFF
NA,TRBV5-6,NA,TRBJ1-2,TGTGCCAGCAGTTTCGGGTGGCAGAACTATGGCTACACCTTC,CASSFGWQNYGYTF
NA,TRBV5-8,TRBD1,TRBJ1-5,TGTGCCAGCAGCTTGGCACGGGGAGGGGGCTACGATCAGCCCCAGCATTTT,CASSLARGGGYDQPQHF
NA,TRBV14,TRBD1,TRBJ2-1,TGTGCCAGCAGCCGACAGGGAGAATACAATGAGCAGTTCTTC,CASSRQGEYNEQFF
NA,TRBV25-1,NA,TRBJ1-4,TGTGCCAGCAGACAAGGTTTATATGAAAAACTGTTTTTT,CASRQGLYEKLFF
once,TRBV28,TRBD1,TRBJ2-1,TGTGCCAGCAGTCTATTGGGACAGGGGGCGGGGGAGCAGTTCTTC,CASSLLGQGAGEQFF
NA,TRBV5-1,NA,TRBJ2-1,TGCGCCAGCAGCTTGGCAGGCAGCTCCTACAATGAGCAGTTCTTC,CASSLAGSSYNEQFF
NA,TRBV28,NA,TRBJ2-7,TGTGCCAGCAGTTCCCCCTCACCCTACGAGCAGTACTTC,CASSSPSPYEQYF
NA,TRBV5-1,NA,TRBJ2-1,TGCGCCAGCAGCTTAGAACAGCCGTCCTACAATGAGCAGTTCTTC,CASSLEQPSYNEQFF
NA,TRBV7-9,NA,TRBJ2-3,TGTGCCAGCAGCTTAGTTGGGACTAGCACAGATACGCAGTATTTT,CASSLVGTSTDTQYF
NA,TRBV6-5,NA,TRBJ1-3,TGTGCCAGCAGTGAAGCGAGAGATGGGACCATATATTTT,CASSEARDGTIYF
NA,TRBV5-1,NA,TRBJ2-3,TGCGCCAGCAGCTTGGGGGGGCAGGGACCAGATACGCAGTATTTT,CASSLGGQGPDTQYF
NA,TRBV7-3,TRBD1,TRBJ2-7,TGTGCCAGCTTGAACCGGGACAGGGGACGGTTCGAGCAGTACTTC,CASLNRDRGRFEQYF
NA,TRBV4-1,NA,TRBJ2-3,TGCGCCAGCAGCCAAGATGGGCAGCTCCACACAGATACGCAGTATTTT,CASSQDGQLHTDTQYF
NA,TRBV19,NA,TRBJ2-2,TGTGCCAGTAGTATTGCCGCCCCGGGCACCGGGGAGCTGTTTTTT,CASSIAAPGTGELFF
NA,TRBV2,TRBD1,TRBJ1-1,TGTGCCAGCAGCAAAGGGGACAGATTCGCACGAGCTTTCTTT,CASSKGDRFARAFF
NA,TRBV28,TRBD2,TRBJ2-7,TGTGCCAGCAACGCAGCTAGCGGGGGTACCTACGAGCAGTACTTC,CASNAASGGTYEQYF
NA,TRBV29-1,NA,TRBJ1-4,TGCAGCGTTGAATTCGCCGGAAAACTGTTTTTT,CSVEFAGKLFF
NA,TRBV7-2,TRBD1,TRBJ2-7,TGTGCCAGCAGCCCAGGACAGGGGCAGGGAGAGCAGTACTTC,CASSPGQGQGEQYF
NA,TRBV11-2,NA,TRBJ2-3,TGTGCCAGCAGCTTCACCAGGGCTGGGTATAGGACAGATACGCAGTATTTT,CASSFTRAGYRTDTQYF
NA,TRBV6-5,TRBD1,TRBJ1-2,TGTGCCAGCAGTTACCGGGCAGGGGGTTATGGCTACACCTTC,CASSYRAGGYGYTF
few,TRBV11-2,NA,TRBJ2-3,TGTGCCAGCAGCTCCTCAGCTGCGGATACGCAGTATTTT,CASSSSAADTQYF
NA,TRBV5-1,NA,TRBJ2-5,TGCGCCAGCAGCTTGGTTACTGAAAAAGAGACCCAGTACTTC,CASSLVTEKETQYF
NA,TRBV7-9,NA,TRBJ2-3,TGTGCCAGCAGCTTAGAATTCACAGATACGCAGTATTTT,CASSLEFTDTQYF
few,TRBV2,NA,TRBJ1-4,TGTGCCAGCAGTGGACTAGGATCTGCTAATGAAAAACTGTTTTTT,CASSGLGSANEKLFF
NA,TRBV11-2,NA,TRBJ2-7,TGTGCCAGCAGCGTAGATGTGGGTGGGGGAAGCTACGAGCAGTACTTC,CASSVDVGGGSYEQYF
few,TRBV29-1,NA,TRBJ2-7,TGCAGCGTTGAAGATGGGACCTCCCTCCAGGACGAGCAGTACTTC,CSVEDGTSLQDEQYF
NA,TRBV28,NA,TRBJ2-5,TGTGCCAGCAGTTCGCAGACAGTTTCCCAAGAGACCCAGTACTTC,CASSSQTVSQETQYF
NA,TRBV30,NA,TRBJ2-1,TGTGCCTGGACCCGAGGGGGGGTCCTTTACAATGAGCAGTTCTTC,CAWTRGGVLYNEQFF
NA,TRBV6-5,NA,TRBJ1-5,TGTGCCAGCAGTCCCGGGATAAATCAGCCCCAGCATTTT,CASSPGINQPQHF
NA,TRBV6-6,TRBD1,TRBJ2-7,TGTGCCAGCAGTAAACCGGGACAGGGTAACGAGCAGTACTTC,CASSKPGQGNEQYF
NA,TRBV18,NA,TRBJ2-4,TGTGCCAGCTCACTTCAGGGTACGAACATTCAGTACTTC,CASSLQGTNIQYF
NA,TRBV10-1,NA,TRBJ1-1,TGCGCCAGCACCCCCTCTGAAGCTTTCTTT,CASTPSEAFF
NA,TRBV5-4,TRBD1,TRBJ2-7,TGTGCCAGCAGCCCCGGGACAGCGATCTACGAGCAGTACTTC,CASSPGTAIYEQYF
NA,TRBV11-1,TRBD1,TRBJ2-5,TGTGCCAGCAGCCTGACAGGGGCACAAGAGACCCAGTACTTC,CASSLTGAQETQYF
NA,TRBV9,TRBD1,TRBJ1-6,TGTGCCAGCAGCGCGGGACAGCTGAATTCACCCCTCCACTTT,CASSAGQLNSPLHF
NA,TRBV27,NA,TRBJ1-1,TGTGCCAGCAGTTTAAGGGGGGAAGCTTTCTTT,CASSLRGEAFF
NA,TRBV4-3,NA,TRBJ2-5,TGCGCCAGCAGCCAAGATATCGCCTCCCTAAAGACCCAGTACTTC,CASSQDIASLKTQYF
NA,TRBV21-1,NA,TRBJ1-3,TGTGCCAGCAGCTTAACCTGCTCGGTCAGGAATGGAAACACCATATATTTT,CASSLTCSVRNGNTIYF